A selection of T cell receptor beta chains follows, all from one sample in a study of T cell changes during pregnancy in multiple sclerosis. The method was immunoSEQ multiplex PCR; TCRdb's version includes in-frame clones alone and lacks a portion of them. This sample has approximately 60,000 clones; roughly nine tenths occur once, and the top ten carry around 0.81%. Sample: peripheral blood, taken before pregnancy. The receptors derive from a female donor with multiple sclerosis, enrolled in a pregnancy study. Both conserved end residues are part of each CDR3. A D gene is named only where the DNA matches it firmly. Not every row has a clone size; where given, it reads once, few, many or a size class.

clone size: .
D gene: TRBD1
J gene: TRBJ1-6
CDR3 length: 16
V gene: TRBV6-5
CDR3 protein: CASSYGRGRNNSPLHF
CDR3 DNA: TGTGCCAGCAGTTACGGAAGGGGGCGGAATAATTCACCCCTCCACTTT

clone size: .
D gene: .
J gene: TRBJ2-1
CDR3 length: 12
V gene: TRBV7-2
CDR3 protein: CASSSLMRSGFF
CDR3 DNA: TGTGCCAGCAGCTCCTTGATGCGGTCGGGGTTCTTC

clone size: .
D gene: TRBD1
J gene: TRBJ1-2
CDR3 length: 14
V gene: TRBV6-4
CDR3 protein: CASSAGGAGYGYTF
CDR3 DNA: TGTGCCAGCAGTGCAGGGGGCGCGGGCTATGGCTACACCTTC

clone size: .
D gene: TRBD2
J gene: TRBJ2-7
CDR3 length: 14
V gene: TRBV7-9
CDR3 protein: CASSLPLAGREQYF
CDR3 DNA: TGTGCCAGCAGCCTACCCCTAGCGGGTCGAGAGCAGTACTTC

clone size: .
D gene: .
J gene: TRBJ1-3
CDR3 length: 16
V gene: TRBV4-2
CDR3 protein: CASSLQMGVSGNTIYF
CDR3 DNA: TGTGCCAGCAGCTTACAAATGGGAGTCTCTGGAAACACCATATATTTT

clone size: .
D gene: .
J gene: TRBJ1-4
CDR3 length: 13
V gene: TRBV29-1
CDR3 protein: CSVLGDINEKLFF
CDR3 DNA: TGCAGCGTTCTCGGGGATATTAATGAAAAACTGTTTTTT

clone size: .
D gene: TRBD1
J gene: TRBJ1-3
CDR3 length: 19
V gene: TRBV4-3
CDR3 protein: CASSQARSGTGGEGNTIYF
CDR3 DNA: TGCGCCAGCAGCCAAGCCCGATCTGGGACAGGGGGCGAAGGAAACACCATATATTTT

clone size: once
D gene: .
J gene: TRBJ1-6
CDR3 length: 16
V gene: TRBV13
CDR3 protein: CASSSRDFNYNSPLHF
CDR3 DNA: TGTGCCAGCAGCAGCCGGGACTTCAATTATAATTCACCCCTCCACTTT

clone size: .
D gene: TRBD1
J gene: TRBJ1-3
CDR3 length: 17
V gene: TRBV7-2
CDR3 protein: CASSLFHPGTGGNTIYF
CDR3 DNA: TGTGCCAGCAGCTTGTTTCACCCCGGGACAGGGGGAAACACCATATATTTT

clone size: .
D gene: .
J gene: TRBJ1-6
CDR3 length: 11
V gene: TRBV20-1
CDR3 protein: CSARAGSPLHF
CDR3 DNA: TGCAGTGCGCGCGCGGGATCACCCCTCCACTTT

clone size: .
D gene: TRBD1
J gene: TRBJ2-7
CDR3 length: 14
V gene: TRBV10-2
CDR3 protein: CASISGTEAYEQYF
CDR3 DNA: TGCGCCAGCATATCCGGGACAGAAGCCTACGAGCAGTACTTC

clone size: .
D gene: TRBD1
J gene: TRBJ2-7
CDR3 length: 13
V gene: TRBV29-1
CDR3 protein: CSARTGGLYEQYF
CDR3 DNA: TGCAGCGCCCGGACAGGGGGCCTCTACGAGCAGTACTTC

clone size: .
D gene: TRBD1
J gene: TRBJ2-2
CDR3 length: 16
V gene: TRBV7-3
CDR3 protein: CASSQPGQGYTGELFF
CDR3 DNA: TGTGCCAGCAGCCAACCTGGACAGGGGTACACCGGGGAGCTGTTTTTT

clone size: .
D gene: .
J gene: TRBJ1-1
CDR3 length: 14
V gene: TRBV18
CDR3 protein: CASSGPGRTTEAFF
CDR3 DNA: TGTGCCAGCTCGGGCCCAGGGAGGACCACTGAAGCTTTCTTT

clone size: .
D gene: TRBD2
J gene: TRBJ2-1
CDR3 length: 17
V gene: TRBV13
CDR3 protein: CASSLGILSGGAGEQFF
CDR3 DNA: TGTGCCAGCAGCTTAGGCATTCTTAGCGGGGGGGCTGGCGAGCAGTTCTTC

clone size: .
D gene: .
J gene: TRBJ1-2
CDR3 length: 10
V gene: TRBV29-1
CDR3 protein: CSVAGSGYTF
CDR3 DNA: TGCAGCGTTGCAGGGTCTGGCTACACCTTC

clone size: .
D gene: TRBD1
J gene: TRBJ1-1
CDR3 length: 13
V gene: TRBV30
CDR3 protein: CAWSIRGRGRAFF
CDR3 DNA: TGTGCCTGGAGTATAAGGGGGCGCGGTCGAGCTTTCTTT

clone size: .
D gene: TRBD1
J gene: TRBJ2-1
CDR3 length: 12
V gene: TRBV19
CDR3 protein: CASGTGGNEQFF
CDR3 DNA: TGTGCCAGTGGGACAGGGGGCAATGAGCAGTTCTTC

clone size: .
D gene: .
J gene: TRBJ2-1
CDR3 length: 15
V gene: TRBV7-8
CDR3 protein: CASSLIAEPYNEQFF
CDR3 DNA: TGTGCCAGCAGCTTAATAGCGGAGCCCTACAATGAGCAGTTCTTC

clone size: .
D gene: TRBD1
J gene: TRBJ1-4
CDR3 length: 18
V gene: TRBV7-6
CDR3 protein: CASSLDPGTAPTNEKLFF
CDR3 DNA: TGTGCCAGCAGCTTAGACCCCGGGACAGCCCCAACTAATGAAAAACTGTTTTTT

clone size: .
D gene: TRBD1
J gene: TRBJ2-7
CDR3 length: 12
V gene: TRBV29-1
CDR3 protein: CSVGQGSYEQYF
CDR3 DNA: TGCAGCGTTGGACAGGGATCCTACGAGCAGTACTTC

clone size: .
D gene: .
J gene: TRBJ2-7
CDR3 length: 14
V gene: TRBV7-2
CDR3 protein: CASSLTSTTYEQYF
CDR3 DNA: TGTGCCAGCAGCTTAACGAGCACGACCTACGAGCAGTACTTC

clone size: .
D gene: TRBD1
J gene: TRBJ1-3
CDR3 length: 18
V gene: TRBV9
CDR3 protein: CASSVVGQTGLPGNTIYF
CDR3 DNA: TGTGCCAGCAGCGTAGTTGGCCAGACAGGGCTCCCCGGAAACACCATATATTTT

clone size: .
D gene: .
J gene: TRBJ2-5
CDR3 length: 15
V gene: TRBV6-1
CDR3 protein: CASSENSALQETQYF
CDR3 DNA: TGTGCCAGCAGTGAGAATAGCGCCCTCCAAGAGACCCAGTACTTC

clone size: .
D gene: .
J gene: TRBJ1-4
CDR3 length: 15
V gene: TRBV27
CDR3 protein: CASSLSGRTNEKLFF
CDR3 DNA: TGTGCCAGCAGTTTATCGGGCAGGACTAATGAAAAACTGTTTTTT

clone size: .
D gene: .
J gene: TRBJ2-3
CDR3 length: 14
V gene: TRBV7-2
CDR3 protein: CASSLPPITDTQYF
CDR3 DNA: TGTGCCAGCAGCTTACCCCCTATCACAGATACGCAGTATTTT

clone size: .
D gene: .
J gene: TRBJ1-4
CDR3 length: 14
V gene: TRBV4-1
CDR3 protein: CASSQTEHNEKLFF
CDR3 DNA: TGCGCCAGCAGCCAGACTGAGCACAATGAAAAACTGTTTTTT

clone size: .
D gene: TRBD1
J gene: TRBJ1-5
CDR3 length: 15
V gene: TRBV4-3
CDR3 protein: CASSQDRTGNQPQHF
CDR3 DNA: TGCGCCAGCAGCCAAGATCGGACAGGGAATCAGCCCCAGCATTTT

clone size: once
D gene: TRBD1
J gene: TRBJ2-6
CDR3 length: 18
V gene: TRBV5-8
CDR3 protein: CASISLGDRATGANVLTF
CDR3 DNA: TGTGCCAGCATCTCCCTGGGGGACAGAGCGACAGGGGCCAACGTCCTGACTTTC

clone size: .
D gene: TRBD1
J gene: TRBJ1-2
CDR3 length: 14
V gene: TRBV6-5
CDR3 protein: CASSYSRTGGGYTF
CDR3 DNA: TGTGCCAGCAGTTACTCCCGAACAGGGGGAGGCTACACCTTC

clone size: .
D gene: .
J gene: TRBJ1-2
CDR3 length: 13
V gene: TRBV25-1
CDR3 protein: CASSESPTVGYTF
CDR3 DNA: TGTGCCAGCAGTGAATCCCCCACAGTTGGCTACACCTTC

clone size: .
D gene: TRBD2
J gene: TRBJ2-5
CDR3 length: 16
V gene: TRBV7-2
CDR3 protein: CASSLELVGGRQTQYF
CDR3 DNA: TGTGCCAGCAGCTTAGAGCTGGTCGGGGGGAGGCAGACCCAGTACTTC

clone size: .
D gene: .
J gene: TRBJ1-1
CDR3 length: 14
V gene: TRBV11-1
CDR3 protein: CASSRGIGGTEAFF
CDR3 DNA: TGTGCCAGCAGTAGGGGTATAGGGGGCACTGAAGCTTTCTTT

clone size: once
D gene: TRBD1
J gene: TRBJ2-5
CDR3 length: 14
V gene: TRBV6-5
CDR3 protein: CASSPNRGLGTQYF
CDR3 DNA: TGTGCCAGCAGTCCTAACAGGGGGCTGGGGACCCAGTACTTC

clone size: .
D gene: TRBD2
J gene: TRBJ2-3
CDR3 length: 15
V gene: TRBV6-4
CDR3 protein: CASSASGGSTDTQYF
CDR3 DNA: TGTGCCAGCAGTGCCAGCGGGGGAAGCACAGATACGCAGTATTTT

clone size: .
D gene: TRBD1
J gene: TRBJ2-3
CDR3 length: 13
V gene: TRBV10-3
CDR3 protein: CAARQGGTDTQYF
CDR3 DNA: TGTGCCGCCCGACAGGGGGGCACAGATACGCAGTATTTT

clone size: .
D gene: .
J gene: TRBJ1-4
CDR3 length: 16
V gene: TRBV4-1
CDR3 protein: CASSQDPGVTNEKLFF
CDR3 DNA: TGCGCCAGCAGCCAAGATCCAGGGGTAACTAATGAAAAACTGTTTTTT